The T cell receptor beta chain under discussion was sequenced for a study of T cell repertoires in cytomegalovirus infection. On the study more broadly: Both a matching HLA type and CMV infection were indicated by public TCR beta signatures.

Broader study findings: HLA-C-restricted CMV clonotypes gave the most frequent clonotype in two of eight donors.

This clonotype was observed a few times. The antigen is unknown. TCRdb processed the reads anew with MiXCR; each CDR3 protein has one entry. The table lists nearly 550,000 distinct CDR3 sequences, approximately 16% of them singletons. The CDR3 has 16 residues. Germline CDR1 and CDR2: MGHRA and YSYEKL. V lost 0 bases, J lost 5 bases, and 15 bases lay in between. The sequenced sample consisted of CD8+ T cells from PBMCs. The receptor was isolated from a human donor in good health (CMV status not recorded). Some clones in this sample may be carry-over from other donors' samples. The chain has TRBV4-1 and TRBJ2-3, with D hard to call. CDR3 in DNA: TGCGCCAGCAGCCAAGAAGGAGCGAGGTTTGGAGATACGCAGTATTTT. It codes for CASSQEGARFGDTQYF.